Sequencing of this T cell receptor (beta chain) was carried out in a study of T cells in Graves' hyperthyroidism and ophthalmopathy (dated by TCRdb to 2018 to 2020). For the study in its entirety: Peripheral blood samples were taken at initial diagnosis, before any treatment was given. TCR V-J signatures able to tell the groups apart were searched for in a discovery cohort of 90 to 100 patients, of whom more than 40 had Graves' ophthalmopathy and about 55 had stable Graves' hyperthyroidism. Whether ophthalmopathy could be predicted prospectively was tested in an independent validation cohort made up of approximately 19 hyperthyroidism patients plus 17 patients who later progressed to ophthalmopathy. The approximately 100 discovery patients were divided at random into training and test sets in a 7:3 ratio. In addition, the study compared T-cell repertoires in thyroid tissue and in blood from over 5 Graves' hyperthyroidism patients. After sampling, hyperthyroidism patients received methimazole starting at 30 mg daily, and ophthalmopathy patients received high-dose intravenous methylprednisolone. TCR Vbeta CDR3 sequencing of 130 to 150 peripheral blood samples (approximately 44 ophthalmopathy, 75 hyperthyroidism and some 17 progressor patients) is reported in the paper.

The investigation overall reported the following: During validation, the model predicted progression to ophthalmopathy a median of about 6.5 months ahead of onset, with 60% to 71% sensitivity and about 75% specificity. Sample size was not statistically predetermined, and investigators were not blinded to group allocation. Most expanded thyroid clonotypes (frequency above 0.001) were also found in blood, which suggests that blood repertoires may mirror thyroid immune responses. A model built on a 13 V-J signature distinguished ophthalmopathy from stable hyperthyroidism, reaching 85% to 90% sensitivity and 81.08% specificity in cross-validation and 80%/75% in testing.

A patient counted as having stable Graves' hyperthyroidism if no progression to ophthalmopathy occurred over 18 months of follow-up. The hyperthyroidism patients were between 18 and 65 years old and newly diagnosed, with a disease duration of less than 2 months. The study excluded patients with uncontrolled infections, other autoimmune diseases, pregnancy or lactation. Diagnoses were established on the basis of clinical symptoms, serum thyroxine and TRAb, thyroid ultrasound, and orbital computed tomography. PBMCs were separated from roughly 10 ml of fresh peripheral blood using Ficoll-Paque density gradient centrifugation. Total RNA was extracted using Trizol reagent, and RNA quality was assessed on an Agilent 2100 Bioanalyzer. This clonotype was found many times. It lacks a known antigen. Base qualities are not recorded, but no much larger clone differs from it by a single base. From the germline V gene, CDR1 is SGHAT and CDR2 is FQNNGV. V sheds 4 bases and J sheds 5 bases, leaving 17 bases between their ends. Spanning cysteine to phenylalanine, the CDR3 consists of 15 amino acids. The kept DNA is CDR3 alone, 45 bases in frame from the first base.

Amplification of TCR beta CDR3 regions was carried out from RNA transcripts. For the first round of RT-PCR on the TCR CDR3, the HTBI primer set was used together with the Qiagen OneStep RT-PCR kit. A second multiplex PCR round built the libraries, followed by size selection and purification. Paired-end sequencing of the libraries was performed with 100 bp reads on an Illumina HiSeq2000. The study's processing was this. Raw data were processed with SOAPnuke, discarding reads with adapters, uncalled bases, mean Phred below 15, or no exact constant-primer or identifier match. COPE v1.2.5 was used to merge high-quality paired reads, and clonotypes were defined as unique nucleotide sequences. MiTCR v1.1 was used to align the clonotypes against IMGT TRBV, TRBD and TRBJ reference segments. The analysis included only V-J combinations with a frequency above 0.0001, which together covered more than 99% of the repertoires. A TCS score was defined as the ratio of F50 (clonal expansion) to E x V (chaos), with BLOSUM62-based TCRdist applied between CDR3 peptides within each V-J. Welch's t-statistics and random forest reduced 500 to 550 V-J features to 10 to 15, which were used in a naive Bayes classifier (R e1071). TCRdb trimmed the raw reads at Q25, called clones with MiXCR and kept productive beta chains. When rows share a CDR3 protein, they turn into one entry using the most common DNA and genes. The V and J calls were not made by the authors but by TCRdb's processing. The sample has some 760,000 distinct CDR3 sequences on record, less than 15% of them singletons. The top ten hold about a tenth of the sample.

Sequenced: blood. The clonotype was recovered from a woman aged 18-29 years with Graves' hyperthyroidism. The sequence joins TRBV11-2 to TRBJ2-5; perhaps TRBD1 is the D gene, with 7 bases matching. CDR3 region: CASSSSGGIGETQYF. The DNA is as follows: TGTGCCAGCAGCTCCTCAGGGGGGATCGGGGAGACCCAGTACTTC.